The present TCR beta chain was sequenced within a study of cytomegalovirus exposure and HLA in healthy donors (dated by TCRdb to about 2017). Regarding the complete study: In an earlier analysis of under 750 of the donors, 276 Gb of sequence data and 100 million or so unique TCR beta sequences from roughly 190 million T cells were reported. Alongside the repertoire data, information on donor age, sex, ethnicity and CMV serostatus was compiled. An earlier analysis of several hundred of the donors used high-throughput TCR beta sequencing to judge whether each TCR beta V gene segment behaved as functional or pseudogenic. The number of typed donors differed by locus: about 629-640 for A, B, C, DRB1 and DQB1; about 520 for DQA1; fewer than 610 for DPA1; and 450 to 480 for DPB1. The study used immunosequencing to profile the T cell repertoires of 666 subjects and linked those repertoires to cytomegalovirus serostatus. Along with the approximately 620-subject first cohort, a separate validation cohort of 120 different subjects was used. To predict cytomegalovirus infection status, the study brought together high-throughput TCR immunosequencing, statistical association of individual TCRs with disease status, and machine learning. In the later analysis, no new phenotypic data were used to find candidate immune exposures; instead, reliance was placed on TCR beta sequences and their occurrence across donors. Among the approximately 400 genotyped donors, around 81% belonged to the genetic ancestry cluster associated with self-reported Caucasian donors. Roughly 5 DR-DQ haplotypes were treated as single units for association and clustering because of strong linkage in the cohort. A later analysis re-analyzed previously published TCR beta repertoires from approximately 670 donors and added high-resolution HLA genotyping to study TCR occurrence patterns. An early release that covered fewer than 750 HLA-typed donors contained about 300 gigabases of sequencing data and 85 million to 100 million unique TCR sequences. Among some 400 genotyped donors of the cohort, an average of approximately 200,000 unique TCR beta nucleotide sequences was sequenced per donor, of which about 19% were non-productive. A later genetic analysis took genome-wide SNP genotypes for about three fifths of the 666 donors and used that subset as a discovery cohort. The study aimed to test whether signatures of past pathogen exposure could be identified by cataloging public T cell receptors. Both class I and class II loci were covered by HLA typing, at four-digit resolution. All discovery cohort repertoires had been generated on a single sequencing platform.

V gives up 5 bases and J gives up 6 bases, and the segment between their germline ends measures 14 bases. CDR1 and CDR2, per the germline V gene, are SNHLY and FYNNEI. Spanning cysteine to phenylalanine, the CDR3 consists of 14 amino acids. Left in the record is the CDR3 DNA by itself, 42 bases read in frame from the first base. The library was produced with the immunoSEQ multiplex PCR assay. The multiplex PCR relied on a mix of 60 forward primers for TCR Vbeta segments and 13 reverse primers for TCR Jbeta segments. A multiplex PCR assay on genomic DNA amplified the CDR3 region of rearranged TCR beta genes. The Illumina HiSeq System was used to sequence the amplified TCR beta libraries as 87-base-pair reads. Under the source paper's analysis protocol: A later analysis tallied tens of millions of unique TCR beta chains across the 666 repertoires, and about 12 million of those chains were shared by two or more donors. To remove PCR and sequencing errors, raw reads were error-corrected and collapsed into unique sequences using a nearest-neighbor algorithm that merged closely related sequences. To assign V, D and J gene segments, CDR3 sequences were aligned to IMGT reference sequences. For a sequence to be retained, a match of at least six nucleotides to both a V gene segment and a J gene segment was required. Rearrangements were called productive when the CDR3 lacked stop codons and stayed in frame with V and J; all others were non-productive. Following IMGT convention, CDR3 was defined as the stretch from the second conserved V-encoded cysteine to the conserved J-encoded phenylalanine. The earlier analysis of roughly 590 of the donors excluded sequences that lacked an unambiguous match to a single V gene segment. An earlier analysis of a few hundred of the donors called V segments functional above 56.7% productive rearrangements and segregating when the between-donor standard deviation exceeded 5%. A statistical classification framework was developed to diagnose cytomegalovirus status using the catalog of TCR beta chain sequences. A later analysis assigned V and J genes by comparing TCR nucleotide sequences with IMGT/GENE-DB human TR gene sequences. The TCRdist pipeline was used in a later analysis to assign CDR3 sequences and most-parsimonious VDJ recombination scenarios. In a later analysis, each TCR beta chain was defined by its CDR3 amino acid sequence together with its V-gene family, and reads without a unique V-gene family were excluded. A later analysis removed over 500 highly shared, low-generation-probability nucleotide sequences to deal with suspected cross-contamination and a sequencing artifact. A later analysis calculated a clonal expansion index for each public chain from normalized within-repertoire ranks of inferred template counts. In a later analysis, generation probabilities were computed using a VDJ recombination model fitted to out-of-frame rearrangements, and the results were checked against IGoR. A later analysis scored TCR-TCR, TCR-HLA and TCR-CMV co-occurrence with hypergeometric tests, applying a repertoire-size bias correction to TCR pairs. False discovery rates were estimated in a later analysis by permuting HLA or CMV assignments 20 times. A later analysis grouped co-occurring TCRs with DBSCAN, adding TCRdist sequence similarity when clustering within HLA-allele-positive subsets. For co-occurrence clustering, repertoires with fewer than 30,000 or more than 120,000 public chains were excluded, along with about five repertoires with anomalous nucleotide sharing. Not all clones reach the TCRdb copy of this immuneACCESS table, which keeps in-frame sequences only. Checked studies attribute under half of the gap to unresolved V genes and leave the rest unexplained. The V and J calls and clone size are taken from that table; D and trimming were inferred from the DNA. Within this sample are 120,000 or so clones, with roughly 80% of them counted one time only. The top ten hold roughly a tenth of the sample.

What the authors observed across the whole study: According to a later analysis, TCR association rates differed among HLA loci, with DRB1 alleles showing the most associated TCRs and HLA-C alleles showing the fewest. Some IMGT-functional V segments, including TRBV6-2 and TRBV6-3, could not be distinguished by the 87-base-pair reads and were therefore excluded. In an earlier analysis of under 600 of the donors, most TCR beta V segments were observed in productive rearrangements about 87% or about 30% of the time, broadly matching IMGT annotations. A later genetic analysis associated a missense DCLRE1C variant with V-gene and J-gene trimming of TCR beta chains, and an independent cohort replicated the association. In a later analysis, several top co-occurrence clusters were reported to appear linked to parvovirus B19, influenza, CMV and Epstein-Barr virus. A few of the identified cytomegalovirus-associated TCR beta chains were confirmed in vitro to be specific for cytomegalovirus antigens. A later analysis found that most CMV-associated TCR beta chains appeared HLA-restricted, with HLA associations seemingly driven largely by CMV exposure. The earlier analysis of 587 of the donors excluded over 15 rarely observed V segments, including chromosome 9 orphons, because counts were too low. In a later analysis, HLA-associated TCR beta chains showed more clonal expansion and lower generation probabilities than non-associated chains that were equally common. A later genetic analysis reported fewer N-insertions in productive TCRs among donors in an Asian-associated ancestry cluster than the roughly 620-donor mean. A further reported finding was that TCR beta sequences accurately predicted the HLA-A and HLA-B alleles for most subjects in the first cohort. The study gave a list of about 170 TCR beta chains associated with cytomegalovirus. Most TCR sequences were seen in very few donors, while some public TCRs were found in many individuals. In both the original and validation cohorts, the classifier was reported to diagnose cytomegalovirus status with high specificity and sensitivity. Strong co-occurrence of HLA alleles, especially DR and DQ, made assigning TCR associations to individual alleles difficult. Roughly uniform sequencing depth across donors was assumed in presence/absence analyses, although this assumption may not hold. For the cohort, immune exposure information was limited to CMV serostatus. The sequencing pipeline was judged likely to have produced a cluster of highly shared sequence variants as a technical artifact. Correlated functional status among segregating V segments might reflect linkage disequilibrium, but an unknown experimental factor could not be ruled out. Because HLA typing was unavailable for some donors at each locus, only the typed subset was used in association tests. A later analysis associated 15,000 or so TCR beta sequences with specific HLA alleles at a false discovery rate of 0.05. Only TCR beta chains were sequenced in this cohort, and the absence of alpha or paired-chain data limited detectable features. According to the authors, the approach could potentially be generalized to other disease states and immunological phenotypes.

In total, 630 or so healthy bone marrow donors made up the cohort. All cohort members were sampled while nominally healthy, although unrecorded immune exposures were likely present. The donor tested CMV seropositive and was one of the 289 seropositive cohort members. A peripheral blood sample was provided by each donor, and peripheral blood mononuclear cells were used for TCR beta sequencing. Genomic DNA extraction from the blood cell samples was performed with the Qiagen DNeasy Blood Extraction Kit. Regarding this clone: No antigen is known for it. Per-nucleotide qualities are absent, and no much larger clonotype sits a single base away.

This sequence uses TRBV2 and TRBJ2-1, and possibly TRBD2, on 6 matching bases. The sequencing input was PBMCs. This clonotype was obtained from a young man in good health and CMV-seropositive. CDR3 region: CASSLSSVTNEQFF. The DNA is TGTGCCAGCAGTCTTTCTAGCGTTACCAATGAGCAGTTCTTC.